This T cell receptor beta chain was recorded in a study of naive and memory T cell subsets (dated by TCRdb to the late 2010s). In the study overall: An open-source, UMI-based TCR alpha and beta sequencing pipeline was applied to sorted naive and memory peripheral blood T cell subsets. RNA was DNase-treated and reverse transcribed with TCR constant-region primers, mostly using SuperScript III. IgG serology results and the functional CMV T cell responses were in complete agreement.

The library was made by UMI-ligation and nested PCR. To cover both TRBC1 and TRBC2, the beta constant-region primer consisted of an equimolar mix of two oligonucleotides. Four rounds of PCR were used to amplify ligated cDNA, with nested alpha and beta constant-region primers being used together with the SP2 primer. A single-stranded oligonucleotide containing the SP2 primer and a 12-nucleotide UMI was joined to the 3' end of the cDNA by T4 RNA ligase 1. The ligation reaction was kept at 16 degrees C for about 20-25 hours. PCR2 was typically run as a SYBR Green qPCR and stopped at a predetermined threshold to prevent over-amplification. Apart from the first purification, every purification step used Agencourt AMPure XP magnetic beads. Libraries were quantified by Qubit and checked on a TapeStation, with a main peak expected near 650 bp. Pooled libraries were sequenced on an Illumina MiSeq with v2 2x251 paired-end kits, typically giving roughly 0.95-2.1 million reads per sample. Each sample's library went into the pool at about 4.2 nM, and about 4.5-7.5% PhiX was added to help with cluster recognition. The paper's processing steps were these. FASTQ reads processed by Demultiplexor were assigned V and J genes by Decombinator through tag matching that tolerated a single base-pair mismatch. Collapsinator relied on UMIs to fix sequencing errors as well as frequency errors caused by PCR heterogeneity. TCRs were translated and CDR3s were extracted from the conserved cysteine to the FGXG phenylalanine by CDR3Translator, with non-productive sequences being flagged. Gini, Shannon entropy and inverse Simpson indices were calculated on repertoires subsampled to equal numbers of UMI-defined TCRs. Power-law fits to clonotype abundance distributions were performed by maximum likelihood within the linear range. Similar UMI counts, unique TCR numbers and clonal distributions were obtained with the pipeline and with MIGEC on one naive CD8 sample. In one analysis, naive TCRs also found in any memory subset of the same donor were removed from the naive repertoire. A set of approximately 7,300 CMV-associated CDR3 sequences, compiled from VDJdb and a published dataset, was used to search the repertoires. The public sequencing data were trimmed at Q25 with fastp and processed into clonotypes with MiXCR by TCRdb, which kept only in-frame beta chains. Each CDR3 protein appears once, grouped with its most common genes and DNA. The V and J calls reflect TCRdb's pipeline rather than the authors' work. The sample table lists about 150,000 distinct CDR3 sequences, approximately 24% of them with a count of one. The biggest ten clones account for about 0.11% of the sample.

From the second PCR step onward, the TCR alpha chain libraries and the TCR beta chain libraries were amplified separately. The CMV status of each donor was determined by measuring IFNgamma production from CD4+ T cells after fresh PBMCs had been stimulated overnight with CMV viral lysate. Miltenyi beads were used first to positively select CD4 T cells, and CD8 T cells were then positively selected from the CD4-negative fraction. Cells were stained for CD3, CD4, CD8, CD45RA, CD27 and a live/dead dye and were sorted on a BD Aria II into four subsets based on CD45RA and CD27. Three healthy volunteers provided blood, and each donor's sample was split into CD4 and CD8 T cells and then further divided into four differentiation subsets. Around 110 ml of peripheral blood was taken from each donor, and PBMC were separated by density-gradient centrifugation on Ficoll-Paque PLUS. Sorted cells were lysed in RLT buffer, and RNA was extracted with a Qiagen RNeasy kit and stored at -80°C.

Broad study findings and their caveats: TCR abundance followed a power law whose exponent differed between naive and memory subsets but was consistent across the three individuals. A few larger clonotypes were present in naive repertoires, particularly the CD8 repertoires, and these clonotypes were possibly memory cells re-expressing CD45RA. Gini index rose and Shannon and inverse Simpson diversity fell from naive through CM, EM and EMRA in both CD4 and CD8 cells. No ground truth was available to validate the repertoire findings for the naive and memory subsets. After error correction, over 85% of naive TCR sequences appeared only once, giving much steeper abundance distributions than memory subsets. Clonotypes were defined as single alpha or beta chain sequences, not paired alpha/beta receptors. RNA-based TCR counts may be affected by expression changes linked to T cell activation and differentiation.

This clonotype was recorded at least ten times. This receptor's antigen is unknown. There are no base qualities to consult, and no much larger clone falls within one base. The germline V gene encodes CDR1 MNHEY and CDR2 SVGAGI. The germline ends are 14 bases apart after V is trimmed by 2 bases and J by 6 bases. There are 14 amino acids in the CDR3, from cysteine to phenylalanine inclusive. CDR3 DNA only is kept here, 42 bases in frame from base 1. The chain was built from TRBV6-5 and TRBJ2-7; the D call is tentative, TRBD1 or TRBD2, as each matches 5 bases. Source material: naive CD4+ T cells from blood. The meaning of the sample's cell subset or site label: naive T cells, CD45RA high CD27+. The sequence came from a human donor in good health. The nucleotides read TGTGCCAGCAGTTACCGGGGCGAGGGGACCGAGCAGTACTTC. The translation is CASSYRGEGTEQYF.